This is a list of T cell receptor beta chains from one sample in a study of vaccination effects on CD4 cells after COVID-19. What these receptors recognize is not known. Libraries were prepared by immunoSEQ multiplex PCR; TCRdb keeps only in-frame clonotypes and omits some of them. The table has about 55,000 clones, roughly two thirds seen once. The sample consisted of CD4+ T cells from PBMCs cultured with SARS-CoV-2 spike peptides, taken before COVID-19 vaccination. These TCRs come from a human donor who received a COVID-19 vaccine. The conserved cysteine and the conserved F or W are not part of the CDR3 here. Each record gives: CDR3 length, J gene, V gene, CDR3 protein.

>13|TRBJ2-3|TRBV29-1
SVGGLAGVGDTQY
>12|TRBJ2-1|TRBV15
ATSRVKTGNEQF
>11|TRBJ1-2|TRBV29-1
SALIQGRSGYT
>13|TRBJ2-5|TRBV19
ASGRTSGGRETQY
>13|TRBJ1-1|TRBV2
ASSVDRGPPHEAF
>11|TRBJ2-5|TRBV5-4
ASSFTGLETQY
>15|TRBJ2-5|TRBV9
ASSVWGRGAVQETQY
>13|TRBJ2-7|TRBV7-9
ASSLWGLSSYEQY
>10|TRBJ1-1|TRBV5-6
ASSFSDTEAF
>16|TRBJ2-1|TRBV5-6
ASSLLLAGAPSYNEQF
>13|TRBJ2-2|TRBV25-1
ASSDLKEIAGELF
>13|TRBJ2-7|TRBV6-1
ASSERDRETYEQY
>13|TRBJ2-1|TRBV7-9
ASSRLAGGPNEQF
>10|TRBJ1-1|TRBV30
AWKEGVPEAF
>13|TRBJ1-2|TRBV6-5
ASSYGATGDQGYT